This TCR beta chain appears in the sequencing data of a study of cytomegalovirus exposure and HLA in healthy donors. Trimming at V came to 2 bases and at J to 9 bases, leaving 11 bases not matched to a gene. CDR3 size: 18 residues. Germline V lookup: CDR1 LGHNT, CDR2 FRNRAP. Both 60 Vbeta primers and 13 Jbeta primers went into the PCR. Data came from immunoSEQ multiplex PCR; TCRdb stores just in-frame clones and leaves some out. This table holds about 160,000 clones, roughly 80% found once. The source of this sequence is a human donor in good health. Sequencing was carried out using PBMCs. The gene calls are TRBV12-5 and TRBJ1-6; 12 bases agree with TRBD1. CDR3 sequence: CASGLLLPGQGASSPLHF. DNA of the CDR3: TGTGCTAGTGGTTTGCTCCTACCGGGACAGGGGGCTTCTTCACCCCTCCACTTT.